The 9 T cell receptor beta chains below come from one sample, sequenced in a study of blood T cell repertoires in COVID-19. Assay used: immunoSEQ multiplex PCR; TCRdb lists only in-frame clones, some missing. Here the sample spans 200,000 to 300,000 clones, around nine tenths being singletons. Sequencing was performed on peripheral blood. The receptor set was obtained from a woman aged 60-70 years who had recovered from COVID-19.

The rearrangement uses TRBV7-8 and TRBJ1-2; the D is unclear. The CDR3 is 13 residues long. V lost 5 bases and J 4 bases, leaving 11 bases between the germline ends. Per germline, CDR1 SGHVS and CDR2 FQNEAQ. Written as DNA, the CDR3 is TGTGCCAGCAGCCTCCAGAATTTCTATGGCTACACCTTC. It is translated as CASSLQNFYGYTF.

The chain has TRBV5-1 and TRBJ1-4, with D possibly matching TRBD1 (5 bases). CDR1 and CDR2 from the germline V gene are SGHRS and YFSETQ. V lost 4 bases to trimming and J lost 0 bases, with 22 bases between them. This CDR3 contains 19 residues. Here the CDR3 reads CASSLPRGGVISTNEKLFF. Here the CDR3 DNA reads TGCGCCAGCAGCCTTCCTAGGGGAGGGGTCATCTCAACTAATGAAAAACTGTTTTTT. Supplemented by reference TRBV5-1 and TRBJ1-4, the full variable domain reads KAGVTQTPRYLIKTRGQQVTLSCSPISGHRSVSWYQQTPGQGLQFLFEYFSETQRNKGNFPGRFSGRQFSNSRSEMNVSTLELGDSALYLCASSLPRGGVISTNEKLFFGSGTQLSVL.

The V and J genes are TRBV19 and TRBJ1-5, with D possibly being TRBD1 (6 bases). V dropped 4 bases and J dropped 6 bases, with 10 bases sitting between them. CDR1 is LNHDA and CDR2 is SQIVND in the germline V gene (reference sequence). The CDR3 spans 13 residues. Here the CDR3 DNA reads TGTGCCAGTAGTACCCAGGGGTTTCAGCCCCAGCATTTT. Translation: CASSTQGFQPQHF.

J is TRBJ1-2 and V is TRBV14; D possibly corresponds to TRBD1 (6 bases). Germline CDR1 reads SGHDN; CDR2 reads FVKESK. Trimming took 4 bases from V and 9 from J, leaving 18 bases between them. CDR3 length: 14 amino acids. CDR3 DNA: TGTGCCAGCAGCCCTCCTCCGGGGGGCGTGTGCTACACCTTC. Amino acid sequence: CASSPPPGGVCYTF.

The CDR3 sequence is CASSTLAGDGYEQYF. CDR3 bases: TGTGCCAGCAGCACTCTAGCGGGGGACGGCTACGAGCAGTACTTC. The J gene is TRBJ2-7, the V gene TRBV7-6; 10 nucleotides line up with TRBD2. The V segment lost 5 bases and the J segment 3 bases; nucleotides outside the gene matches: 7. This CDR3 is built from 15 residues. Germline V lookup: CDR1 SGHVS, CDR2 FNYEAQ.

The chain has TRBV29-1 and TRBJ2-3; TRBD1 agrees at 12 bases. The CDR3 totals 15 residues. The germline gives CDR1 SQVTM, CDR2 ANQGSEA. Losses at the gene ends were 6 bases for V and 3 bases for J; bases not matched to a gene: 7. CDR3 protein: CSVDGTGGGTDTQYF. CDR3 nucleotides: TGCAGCGTAGACGGGACAGGGGGCGGAACAGATACGCAGTATTTT.

CDR3 sequence: CASSPTSGGALTDTQYF. CDR3 sequence (DNA): TGTGCCAGCTCACCTACTAGCGGGGGGGCTCTCACAGATACGCAGTATTTT. The gene calls are TRBV18 and TRBJ2-3; 13 bases line up with TRBD2. With V trimmed by 3 bases and J by 2 bases, 5 bases remained unmatched. CDR1 is KGHSH and CDR2 is LQKENI in the germline V gene. This CDR3 contains 17 residues.

V gene TRBV27 combines with J gene TRBJ2-7, with D perhaps TRBD2 (7 bases). This CDR3 spans 12 amino acids. Germline CDR1 reads MNHEY; CDR2 reads SMNVEV (reference sequence). V lost 5 bases and J lost 4, with 9 bases in between. This CDR3 reads CASSRGGYEQYF. The CDR3 DNA sequence: TGTGCCAGCAGTAGGGGGGGATACGAGCAGTACTTC.

The chain joins TRBV6-2 or TRBV6-3 to TRBJ2-2; the match to TRBD1 covers 7 bases. V lost 2 bases, J lost 6 bases, and 6 bases stayed unmatched. CDR3 length: 15 amino acids. Germline V gene data show CDR1 as MNHEY and CDR2 as SVGEGT. The CDR3 loop reads CASSYPYRGAGELFF. The CDR3 nucleotides read TGTGCCAGCAGTTACCCTTACAGGGGAGCCGGGGAGCTGTTTTTT.